The present entry profiles one T cell receptor (beta chain) with its context. The antigen is not known. The sample originates from a study of long-term antiretroviral therapy in people with HIV. Whole-study results and caveats: Upon ART, diversity increased but remained lower than transplant donor controls.

Germline CDR1 SNHLY, CDR2 FYNNEI. V gave up 8 bases and J gave up 1 base; unmatched junction bases: 12. The CDR3 is made up of 18 amino acids. The run of the v3.0 immunoSEQ assay was at survey level. Target depth was about 35,000-50,000 T-cell genomes per sample. Only in-frame clones appear in the TCRdb table, and some are missing; sequencing was by immunoSEQ multiplex PCR. The profile shows around 26,000 clones, around 80% of them singletons. The receptor's source is a middle-aged woman with HIV. The specimen was unsorted PBMCs, collected 1.2 years after starting antiretroviral therapy. V and J are TRBV2 and TRBJ2-3; 13 bases are a match to TRBD2. The CDR3 coding sequence is TGTGCCAGCGGTCCCGGACTAGCGGGGGAAGAAGGCACAGATACGCAGTATTTT. It is translated as CASGPGLAGEEGTDTQYF.